The clone carrying this TCR beta chain was seen a few times. The record originates from a study of patients and donors after allogeneic stem cell transplantation. One entry per CDR3 protein results from TCRdb running MiXCR on the RT-PCR reads. The sample has 200,000 to 250,000 distinct CDR3 sequences, about 14% seen once. The receptor comes from a human donor who was either an allogeneic HSCT recipient or a stem cell or donor lymphocyte infusion donor (not recorded which). It is not recorded whose cells these are; they may come from a transplant donor. Source material: blood, either unsorted or a sorted T cell fraction (not recorded which).

The CDR3 reads CASSHAGRLRFGYTF. CDR3 nucleotide sequence: TGTGCCAGCAGCCACGCAGGTCGATTGCGGTTCGGCTACACCTTC. The chain is built from TRBV4-2 and TRBJ1-2; D is uncertain. The CDR3 runs 15 residues. Germline V lookup: CDR1 LGHNA, CDR2 YNFKEQ. The V gene lost 3 bases and the J gene lost 8 bases, with 19 bases spanning the gap.